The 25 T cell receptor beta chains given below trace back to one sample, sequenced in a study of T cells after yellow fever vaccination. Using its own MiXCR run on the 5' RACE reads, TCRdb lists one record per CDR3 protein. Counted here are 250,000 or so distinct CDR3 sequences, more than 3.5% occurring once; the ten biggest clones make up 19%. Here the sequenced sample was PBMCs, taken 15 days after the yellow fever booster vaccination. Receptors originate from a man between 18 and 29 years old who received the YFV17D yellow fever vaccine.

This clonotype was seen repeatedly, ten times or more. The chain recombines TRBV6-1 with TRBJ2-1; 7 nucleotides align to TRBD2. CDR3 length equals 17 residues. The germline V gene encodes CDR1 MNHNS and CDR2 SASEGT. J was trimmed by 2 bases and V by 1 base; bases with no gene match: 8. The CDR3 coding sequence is TGTGCCAGCAGTGAAGTTGCGGGACTACTAACCTACAATGAGCAGTTCTTC. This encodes CASSEVAGLLTYNEQFF.

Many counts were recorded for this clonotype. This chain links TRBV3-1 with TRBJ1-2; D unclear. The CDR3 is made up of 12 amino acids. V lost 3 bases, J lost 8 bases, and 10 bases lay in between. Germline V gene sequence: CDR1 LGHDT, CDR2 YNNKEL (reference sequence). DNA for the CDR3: TGTGCCAGCAGCCAGGGGAATGGCGGCTACACCTTC. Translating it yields CASSQGNGGYTF.

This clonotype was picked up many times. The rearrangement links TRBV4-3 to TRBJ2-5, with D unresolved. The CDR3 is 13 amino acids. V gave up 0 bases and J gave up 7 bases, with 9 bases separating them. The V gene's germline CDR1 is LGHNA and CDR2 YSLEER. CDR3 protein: CASSQERTGTQYF. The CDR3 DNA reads TGCGCCAGCAGCCAAGAAAGGACGGGGACCCAGTACTTC.

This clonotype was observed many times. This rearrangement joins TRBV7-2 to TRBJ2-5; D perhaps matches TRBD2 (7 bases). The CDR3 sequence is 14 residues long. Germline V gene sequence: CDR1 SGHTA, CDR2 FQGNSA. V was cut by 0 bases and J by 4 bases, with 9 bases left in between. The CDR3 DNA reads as TGTGCCAGCAGCTTAGCAGGGGGGGTAGAGACCCAGTACTTC. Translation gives CASSLAGGVETQYF.

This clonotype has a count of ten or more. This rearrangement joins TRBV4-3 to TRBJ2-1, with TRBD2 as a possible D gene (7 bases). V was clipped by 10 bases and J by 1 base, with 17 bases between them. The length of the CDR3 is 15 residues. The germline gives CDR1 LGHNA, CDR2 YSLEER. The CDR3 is CATGGGDPSYNEQFF. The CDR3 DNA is TGCGCCACTGGCGGGGGCGATCCTTCCTACAATGAGCAGTTCTTC.

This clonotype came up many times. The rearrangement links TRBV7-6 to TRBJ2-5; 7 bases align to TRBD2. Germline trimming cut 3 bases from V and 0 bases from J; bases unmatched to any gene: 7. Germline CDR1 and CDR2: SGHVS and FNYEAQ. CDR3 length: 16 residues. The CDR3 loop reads CASSFGGGEYQETQYF. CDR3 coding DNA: TGTGCCAGCAGCTTCGGCGGGGGAGAATACCAAGAGACCCAGTACTTC. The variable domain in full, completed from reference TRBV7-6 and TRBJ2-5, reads GAGVSQSPRYKVTKRGQDVALRCDPISGHVSLYWYRQALGQGPEFLTYFNYEAQQDKSGLPNDRFSAERPEGSISTLTIQRTEQRDSAMYRCASSFGGGEYQETQYFGPGTRLLVL.

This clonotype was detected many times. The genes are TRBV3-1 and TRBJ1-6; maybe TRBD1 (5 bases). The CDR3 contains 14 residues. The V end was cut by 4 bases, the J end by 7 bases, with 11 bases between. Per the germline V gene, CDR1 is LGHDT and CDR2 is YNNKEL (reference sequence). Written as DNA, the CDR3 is TGTGCCAGCAGCCGGGACGGTAGAAATTCACCCCTCCACTTT. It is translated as CASSRDGRNSPLHF.

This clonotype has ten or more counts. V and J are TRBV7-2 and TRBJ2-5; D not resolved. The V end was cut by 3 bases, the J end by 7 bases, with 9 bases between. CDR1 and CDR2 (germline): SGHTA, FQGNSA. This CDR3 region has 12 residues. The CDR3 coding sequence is TGTGCCAGCAGCTTTGAAGTGGTGACCCAGTACTTC. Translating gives CASSFEVVTQYF. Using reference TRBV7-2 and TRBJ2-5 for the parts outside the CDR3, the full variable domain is GAGVSQSPSNKVTEKGKDVELRCDPISGHTALYWYRQSLGQGLEFLIYFQGNSAPDKSGLPSDRFSAERTGGSVSTLTIQRTQQEDSAVYLCASSFEVVTQYFGPGTRLLVL.

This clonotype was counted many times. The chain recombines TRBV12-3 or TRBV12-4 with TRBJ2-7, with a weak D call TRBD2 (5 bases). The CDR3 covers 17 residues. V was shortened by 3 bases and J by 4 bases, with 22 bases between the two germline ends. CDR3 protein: CASSFPAGYPAGYEQYV. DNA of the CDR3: TGTGCCAGCAGTTTTCCGGCGGGCTATCCCGCGGGTTACGAGCAGTACGTC.

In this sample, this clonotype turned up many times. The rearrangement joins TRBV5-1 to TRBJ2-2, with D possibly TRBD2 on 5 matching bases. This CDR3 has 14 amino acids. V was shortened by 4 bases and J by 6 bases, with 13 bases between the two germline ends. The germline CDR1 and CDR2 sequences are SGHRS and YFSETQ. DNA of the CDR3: TGCGCCAGCAGCATCCTCGGGAAGGCCGGGGAGCTGTTTTTT. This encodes CASSILGKAGELFF.

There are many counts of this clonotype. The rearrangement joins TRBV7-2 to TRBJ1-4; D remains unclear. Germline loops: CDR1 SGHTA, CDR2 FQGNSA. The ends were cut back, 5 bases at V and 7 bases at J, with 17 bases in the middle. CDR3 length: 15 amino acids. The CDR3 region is CASSPMLGNSEKLFF. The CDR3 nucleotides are TGTGCCAGCAGCCCAATGCTGGGGAATAGTGAAAAACTGTTTTTT.

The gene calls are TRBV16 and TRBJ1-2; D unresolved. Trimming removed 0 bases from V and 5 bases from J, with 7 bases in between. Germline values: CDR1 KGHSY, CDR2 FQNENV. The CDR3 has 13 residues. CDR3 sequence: CASSQSWEYGYTF. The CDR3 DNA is TGTGCCAGCAGCCAATCGTGGGAATATGGCTACACCTTC.

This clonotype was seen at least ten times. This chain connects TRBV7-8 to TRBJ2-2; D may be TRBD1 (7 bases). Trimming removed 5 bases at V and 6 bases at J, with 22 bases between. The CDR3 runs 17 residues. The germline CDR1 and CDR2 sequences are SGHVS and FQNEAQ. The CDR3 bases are TGTGCCAGCAGCAACAACGACAGGGAGGTAGTGGCCGGGGAGCTGTTTTTT. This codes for CASSNNDREVVAGELFF.

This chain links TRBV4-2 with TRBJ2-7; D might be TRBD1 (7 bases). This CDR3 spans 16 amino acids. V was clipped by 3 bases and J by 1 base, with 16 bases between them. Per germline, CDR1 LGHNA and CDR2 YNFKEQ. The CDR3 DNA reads TGTGCCAGCAGCCATGGAGGGGGCGGCACGTCCTACGAGCAGTACTTC. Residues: CASSHGGGGTSYEQYF.

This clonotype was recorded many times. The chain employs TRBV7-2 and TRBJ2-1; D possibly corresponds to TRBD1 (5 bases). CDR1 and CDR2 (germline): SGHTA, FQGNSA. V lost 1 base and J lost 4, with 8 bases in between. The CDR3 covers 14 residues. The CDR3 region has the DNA TGTGCCAGCAGCTTAGATCCAGGGTACAATGAGCAGTTCTTC. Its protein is CASSLDPGYNEQFF.

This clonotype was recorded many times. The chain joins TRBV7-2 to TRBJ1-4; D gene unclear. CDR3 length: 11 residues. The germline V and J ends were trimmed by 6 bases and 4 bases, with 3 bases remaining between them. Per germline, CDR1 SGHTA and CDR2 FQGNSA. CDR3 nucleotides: TGTGCCAGCAGACTTAATGAAAAACTGTTTTTT. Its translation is CASRLNEKLFF. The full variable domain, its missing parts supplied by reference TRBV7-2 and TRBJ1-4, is GAGVSQSPSNKVTEKGKDVELRCDPISGHTALYWYRQSLGQGLEFLIYFQGNSAPDKSGLPSDRFSAERTGGSVSTLTIQRTQQEDSAVYLCASRLNEKLFFGSGTQLSVL.

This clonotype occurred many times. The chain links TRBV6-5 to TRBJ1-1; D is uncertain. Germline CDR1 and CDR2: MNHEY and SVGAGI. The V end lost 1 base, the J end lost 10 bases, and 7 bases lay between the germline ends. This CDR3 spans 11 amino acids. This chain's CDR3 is CASSYWEGAFF. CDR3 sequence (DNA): TGTGCCAGCAGTTACTGGGAGGGAGCTTTCTTT.

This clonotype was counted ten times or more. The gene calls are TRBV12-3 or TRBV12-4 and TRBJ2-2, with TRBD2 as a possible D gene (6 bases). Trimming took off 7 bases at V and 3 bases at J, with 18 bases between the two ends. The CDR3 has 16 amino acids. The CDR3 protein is CASTVWGGGDTGELFF. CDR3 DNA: TGTGCCAGCACGGTCTGGGGAGGAGGGGACACCGGGGAGCTGTTTTTT.

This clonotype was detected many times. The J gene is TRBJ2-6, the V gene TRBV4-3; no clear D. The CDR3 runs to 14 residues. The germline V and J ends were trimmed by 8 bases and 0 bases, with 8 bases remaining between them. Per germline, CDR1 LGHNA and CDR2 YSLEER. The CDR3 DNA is TGCGCCAGCGGCGCGGACTCTGGGGCCAACGTCCTGACTTTC. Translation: CASGADSGANVLTF.

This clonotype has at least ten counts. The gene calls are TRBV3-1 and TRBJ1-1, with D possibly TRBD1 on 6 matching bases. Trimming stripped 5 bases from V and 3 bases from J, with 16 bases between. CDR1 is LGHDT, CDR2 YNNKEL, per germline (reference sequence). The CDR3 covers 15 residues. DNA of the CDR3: TGTGCCAGCAGCACAGGGAGGGCCCCGGACACTGAAGCTTTCTTT. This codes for CASSTGRAPDTEAFF.

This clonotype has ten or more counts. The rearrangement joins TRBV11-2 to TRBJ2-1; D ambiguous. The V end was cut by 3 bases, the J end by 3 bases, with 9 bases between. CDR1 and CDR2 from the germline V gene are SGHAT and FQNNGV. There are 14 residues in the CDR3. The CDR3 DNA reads TGTGCCAGCAGCTTCCCGGGTGGCTACAATGAGCAGTTCTTC. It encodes CASSFPGGYNEQFF.

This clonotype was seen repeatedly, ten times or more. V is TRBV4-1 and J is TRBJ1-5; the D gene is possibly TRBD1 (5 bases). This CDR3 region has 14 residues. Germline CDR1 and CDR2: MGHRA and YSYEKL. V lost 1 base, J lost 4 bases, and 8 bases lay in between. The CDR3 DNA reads TGCGCCAGCAGCCAAGTTGCAGGGAATCAGCCCCAGCATTTT. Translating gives CASSQVAGNQPQHF.

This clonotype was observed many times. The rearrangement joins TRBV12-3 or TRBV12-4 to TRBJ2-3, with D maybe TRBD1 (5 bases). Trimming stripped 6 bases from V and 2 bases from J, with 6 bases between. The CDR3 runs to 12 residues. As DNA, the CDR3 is TGTGCCAGCAGGACAGTCACAGATACGCAGTATTTT. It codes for CASRTVTDTQYF.

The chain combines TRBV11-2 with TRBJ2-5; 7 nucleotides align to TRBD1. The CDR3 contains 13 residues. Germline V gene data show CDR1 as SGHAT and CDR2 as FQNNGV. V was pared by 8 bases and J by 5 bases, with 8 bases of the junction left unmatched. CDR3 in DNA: TGTGCCAGCCAACAGGGGAATCGGGAGACCCAGTACTTC. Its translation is CASQQGNRETQYF.

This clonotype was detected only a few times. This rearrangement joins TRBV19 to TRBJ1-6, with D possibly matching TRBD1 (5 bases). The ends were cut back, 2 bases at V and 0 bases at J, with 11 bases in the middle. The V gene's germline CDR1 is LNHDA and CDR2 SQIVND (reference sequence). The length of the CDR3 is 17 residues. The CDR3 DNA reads TGTGCCAGTAGTATAATAGGAGACAGCTCCTATAATTCACCCCTCCACTTT. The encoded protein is CASSIIGDSSYNSPLHF. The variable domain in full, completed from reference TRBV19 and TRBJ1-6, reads DGGITQSPKYLFRKEGQNVTLSCEQNLNHDAMYWYRQDPGQGLRLIYYSQIVNDFQKGDIAEGYSVSREKKESFPLTVTSAQKNPTAFYLCASSIIGDSSYNSPLHFGNGTRLTVT.